This T cell receptor beta chain was obtained from a study of tumor-infiltrating lymphocytes in primary liver carcinoma. Study background: The patients, men and women alike, were aged 30 to 69 years. Points from the study as a whole: Bulk unsorted sampling precluded comparing CD4+ and CD8+ repertoires. Pairs comparing tumor with adjacent tissue or blood overlapped less than pairs drawn from tumor regions.

Total RNA (approximately 450 ng) served as template for TCR beta cDNA synthesis primed by a constant-region primer. Sequencing libraries for TCR beta derived from three nested multiplex PCR rounds that used slightly modified ARM-PCR. PCR rounds one and two used TRBV1-TRBV30 forward primers with a C-beta reverse primer for approximately 10 cycles each. TCRdb passed the multiplex PCR reads through MiXCR, listing each CDR3 protein once. The profile covers approximately 300,000 distinct CDR3 sequences, with about 60% appearing a single time and roughly 9% taken by the ten largest. Between the trimmed V and J ends, which lost 2 bases and 1 base, there was a span of 10 bases. The V gene's germline CDR1 is MRHNA and CDR2 SNTAGT. The CDR3 runs to 15 residues. This clonotype was recorded a few times. Antigen unknown. RNA isolated from unsorted whole blood supplied the blood RNA, with germline DNA also extracted. Prior to the surgical procedure, roughly 4.2 milliliters of peripheral blood were collected.

The V call is TRBV6-4, the J call TRBJ2-3, with D perhaps matching TRBD1 (6 bases). This TCR was sampled from a middle-aged man with primary liver carcinoma and hepatitis B virus infection. Sequencing was performed on peripheral blood. CDR3 protein: CASSDRGHRTDTQYF. The CDR3 nucleotides read TGTGCCAGCAGTGACCGGGGACATCGCACAGATACGCAGTATTTT.